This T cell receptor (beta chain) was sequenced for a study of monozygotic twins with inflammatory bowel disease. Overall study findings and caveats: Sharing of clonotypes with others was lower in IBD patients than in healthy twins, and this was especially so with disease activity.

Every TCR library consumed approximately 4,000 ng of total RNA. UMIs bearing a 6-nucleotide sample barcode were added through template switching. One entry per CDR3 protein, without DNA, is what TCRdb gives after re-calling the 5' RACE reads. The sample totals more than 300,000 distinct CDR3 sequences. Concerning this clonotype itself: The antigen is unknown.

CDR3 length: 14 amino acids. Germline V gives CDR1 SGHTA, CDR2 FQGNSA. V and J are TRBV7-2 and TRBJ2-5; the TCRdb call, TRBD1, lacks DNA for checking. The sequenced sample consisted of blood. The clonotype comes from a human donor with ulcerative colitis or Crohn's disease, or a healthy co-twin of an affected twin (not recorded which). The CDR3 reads CASSPGQGSETQYF.